This T cell receptor beta chain emerged from a study of PD-L1 blockade in urothelial cancer. Spiked synthetic TCR analogs estimated absolute template abundance per PCR. The method was immunoSEQ multiplex PCR; TCRdb's version includes in-frame clones alone and lacks a portion of them. Seen here are 40,000 to 45,000 clones, 70% to 90% observed once, and the top ten hold 2.6%. This clone came up once. Described time point: peripheral blood 6 weeks after treatment start. V gave up 5 bases and J gave up 4 bases, with 12 bases separating them. CDR3 length equals 14 residues. CDR1 is SGHNT, CDR2 YYREEE, per germline (reference sequence).

Material: PBMCs, obtained around atezolizumab (anti-PD-L1) treatment. The chain links TRBV5-4 to TRBJ2-2, with D perhaps TRBD1 (6 bases). This sequence was found in a man aged 65-85 years with urothelial cancer. This chain's CDR3 is CASRGDMSTGELFF. For the CDR3, the DNA is TGTGCCAGCAGGGGGGACATGAGCACCGGGGAGCTGTTTTTT.